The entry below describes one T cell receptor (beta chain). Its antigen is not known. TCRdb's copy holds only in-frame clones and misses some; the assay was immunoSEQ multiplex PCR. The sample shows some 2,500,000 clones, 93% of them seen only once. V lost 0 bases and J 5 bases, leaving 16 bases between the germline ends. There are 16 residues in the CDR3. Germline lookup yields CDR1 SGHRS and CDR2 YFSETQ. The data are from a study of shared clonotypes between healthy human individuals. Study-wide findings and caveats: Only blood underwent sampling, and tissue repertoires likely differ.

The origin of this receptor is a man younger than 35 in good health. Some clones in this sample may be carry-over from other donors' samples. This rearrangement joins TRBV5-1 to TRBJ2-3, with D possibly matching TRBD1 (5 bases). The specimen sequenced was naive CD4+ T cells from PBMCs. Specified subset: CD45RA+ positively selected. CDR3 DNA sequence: TGCGCCAGCAGCTTGGAGCAGGGCACCTGGCGAGATACGCAGTATTTT. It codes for CASSLEQGTWRDTQYF.